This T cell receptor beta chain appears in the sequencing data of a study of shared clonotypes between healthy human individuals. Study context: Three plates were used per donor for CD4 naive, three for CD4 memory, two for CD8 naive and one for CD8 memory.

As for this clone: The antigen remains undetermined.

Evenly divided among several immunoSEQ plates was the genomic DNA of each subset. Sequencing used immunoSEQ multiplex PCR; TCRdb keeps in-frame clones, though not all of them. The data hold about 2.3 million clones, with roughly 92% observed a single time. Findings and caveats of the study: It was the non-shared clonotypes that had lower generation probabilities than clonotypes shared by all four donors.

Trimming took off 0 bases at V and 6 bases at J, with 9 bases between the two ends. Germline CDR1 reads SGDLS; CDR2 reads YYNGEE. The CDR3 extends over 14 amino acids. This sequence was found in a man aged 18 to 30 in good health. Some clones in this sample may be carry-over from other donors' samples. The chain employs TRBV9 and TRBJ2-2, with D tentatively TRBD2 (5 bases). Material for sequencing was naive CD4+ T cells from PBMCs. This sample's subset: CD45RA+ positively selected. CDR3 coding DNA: TGTGCCAGCAGCGTAGACCTCGGGGCCGGGGAGCTGTTTTTT. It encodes CASSVDLGAGELFF.